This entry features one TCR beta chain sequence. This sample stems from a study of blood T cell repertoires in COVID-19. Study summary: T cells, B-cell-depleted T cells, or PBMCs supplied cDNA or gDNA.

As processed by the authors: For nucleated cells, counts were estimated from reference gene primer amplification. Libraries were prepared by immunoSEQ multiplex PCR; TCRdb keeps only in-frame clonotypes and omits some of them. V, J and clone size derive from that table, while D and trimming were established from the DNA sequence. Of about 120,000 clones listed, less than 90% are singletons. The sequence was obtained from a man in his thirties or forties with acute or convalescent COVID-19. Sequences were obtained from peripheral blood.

The CDR3 here is CASSRIGGPQHF. The CDR3 nucleotides read TGTGCCAGCAGCCGAATCGGGGGGCCCCAGCATTTT. This chain joins TRBV7-9 and TRBJ1-5, with TRBD1 as a possible D gene (5 bases). Trimming took off 5 bases at V and 9 bases at J, with 11 bases between the two ends. Per germline, CDR1 SEHNR and CDR2 FQNEAQ (reference sequence). This CDR3 is 12 amino acids long. The variable domain in full, with the rest retrieved from reference TRBV7-9 and TRBJ1-5, is DTGVSQNPRHKITKRGQNVTFRCDPISEHNRLYWYRQTLGQGPEFLTYFQNEAQLEKSRLLSDRFSAERPKGSFSTLEIQRTEQGDSAMYLCASSRIGGPQHFGDGTRLSIL.